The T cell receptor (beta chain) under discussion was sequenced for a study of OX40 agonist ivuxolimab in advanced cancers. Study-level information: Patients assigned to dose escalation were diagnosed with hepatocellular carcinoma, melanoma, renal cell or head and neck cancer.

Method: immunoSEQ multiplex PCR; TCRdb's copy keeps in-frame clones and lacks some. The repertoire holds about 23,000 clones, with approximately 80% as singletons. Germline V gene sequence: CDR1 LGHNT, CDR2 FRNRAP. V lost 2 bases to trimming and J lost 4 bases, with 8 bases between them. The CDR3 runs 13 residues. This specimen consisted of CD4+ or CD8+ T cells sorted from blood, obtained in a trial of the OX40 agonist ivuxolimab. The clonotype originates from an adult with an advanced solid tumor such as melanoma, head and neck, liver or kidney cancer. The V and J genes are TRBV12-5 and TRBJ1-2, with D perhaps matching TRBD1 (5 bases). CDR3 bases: TGTGCTAGTGGTTTGACACAGGTCTATGGCTACACCTTC. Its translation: CASGLTQVYGYTF.